This TCR beta chain was observed in a study of T-cell memory formation after mild COVID-19. Study-wide findings and caveats: Among clones contracting day 15 to 85, CD4/CD8 was balanced, whereas later expanders leaned CD4+. Of the contracting clones, CD4+ ones lay mainly in CM and EM, and CD8+ ones in EMRA.

Concerning this clonotype: Its antigen remains unidentified.

V dropped 5 bases and J dropped 3; count of bases not matched to a gene: 12. Germline V gene data show CDR1 as DFQATT and CDR2 as SNEGSKA (reference sequence). CDR3 length: 16 amino acids. Constant-segment primers and 5'RACE yielded cDNA libraries for TCR alpha and TCR beta, each carrying sample barcodes and UMIs. TCRdb itself ran the 5' RACE reads through MiXCR, one entry per CDR3 protein. The table lists about 290,000 distinct CDR3 sequences, around a sixth of them singletons. The rearrangement uses TRBV20-1 and TRBJ2-7, with TRBD2 identical over 11 bases. This receptor was identified in a man between 18 and 35 years old who had mild COVID-19 (a few samples of this study predate the infection). Cell type and time point are not known. Sequenced sample: PBMCs or a T cell subset sorted from them (not recorded which). The DNA of the CDR3 is TGCAGTGCTCCTAACCCTGGGACTAGCGGAGACTACGAGCAGTACGTC. It encodes CSAPNPGTSGDYEQYV.